This TCR beta chain was found in a study of cytomegalovirus exposure and HLA in healthy donors. About the study: The approximately 120 validation repertoires used the same platform as the approximately 670 first-cohort repertoires, a later analysis reported. Points from the study as a whole: Subsequent analysis showed first-cohort TCR clusters tending to co-occur in 95 to 150 validation repertoires. Most observed TCR sequences were rare, whereas some public TCRs were detected in many donors. TCR beta chains numbering some 160 were designated cytomegalovirus-associated.

Here immunoSEQ multiplex PCR was the method, and the copy in TCRdb shows in-frame clones only, minus some. The sample holds roughly 180,000 clones, roughly nine tenths seen once. The CDR3 is made up of 13 amino acids. Trimming took off 3 bases at V and 5 bases at J, with 11 bases between the two ends. Germline-derived CDR1 and CDR2 are MNHEY and SMNVEV (reference sequence). Comment on this clone: Its matching antigen is unknown.

Sequenced: PBMCs. The chain recombines TRBV27 with TRBJ2-7; TRBD1 might be the D (6 bases). The sequence was obtained from a man aged 25-45 years in good health and CMV-seropositive. In DNA form, the CDR3 reads TGTGCCAGCAGTTTTTCGCGACAGGACGAGCAGTACTTC. This sequence encodes CASSFSRQDEQYF.